This entry describes one TCR beta chain. This sample was taken from a study of technical replicates of blood from several donors. This CDR3 has 17 amino acids. V trimming: 3 bases; J trimming: 2 bases; junction bases outside the gene matches: 10. The germline gives CDR1 MGHRA, CDR2 YSYEKL. Assay: immunoSEQ multiplex PCR; the TCRdb copy retains only in-frame clones and omits some. The repertoire holds 80,000 to 95,000 clones, with under 95% as singletons. The chain recombines TRBV4-1 with TRBJ2-3, with 8 bases identical to TRBD2. The source of this sequence is a human donor in good health. The specimen sequenced was T cells isolated from PBMCs. This CDR3 reads CASSQRTSGSSTDTQYF. The DNA for the CDR3 is TGCGCCAGCAGCCAGAGGACGAGCGGGAGCTCCACAGATACGCAGTATTTT.